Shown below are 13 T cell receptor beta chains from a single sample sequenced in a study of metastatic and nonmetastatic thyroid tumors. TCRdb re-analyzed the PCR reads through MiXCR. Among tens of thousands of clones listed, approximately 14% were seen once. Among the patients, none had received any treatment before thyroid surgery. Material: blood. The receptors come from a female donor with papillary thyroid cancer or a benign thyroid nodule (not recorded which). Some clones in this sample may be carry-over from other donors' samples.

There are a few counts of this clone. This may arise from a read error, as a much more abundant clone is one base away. CDR3 protein: CASSESTGQVFSF. The DNA for the CDR3 is TGCGCCAGCAGTGAGTCGACGGGGCAGGTTTTTTCGTTC. V is TRBV10-2 and J is TRBJ2-1; D is perhaps TRBD1 or TRBD2 (5 bases each). CDR3 size: 13 residues. Germline-derived CDR1 and CDR2 are WSHSY and SAAADI.

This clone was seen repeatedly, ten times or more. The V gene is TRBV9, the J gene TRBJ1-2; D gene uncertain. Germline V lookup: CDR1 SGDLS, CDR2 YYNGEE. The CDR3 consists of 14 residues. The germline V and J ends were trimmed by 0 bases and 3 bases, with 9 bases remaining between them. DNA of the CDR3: TGTGCCAGCAGCGTAGGCTTAGGCTACTATGGCTACACCTTC. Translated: CASSVGLGYYGYTF.

DNA for the CDR3: TGTGCCACGGGGACAACAAATCAGCCCCAGCATTTT. Its protein is CATGTTNQPQHF. This chain links TRBV19 with TRBJ1-5; D perhaps matches TRBD1 (6 bases). There are 12 residues in the CDR3. Germline values: CDR1 LNHDA, CDR2 SQIVND (reference sequence). V lost 10 bases and J 4 bases, leaving 11 bases between the germline ends.

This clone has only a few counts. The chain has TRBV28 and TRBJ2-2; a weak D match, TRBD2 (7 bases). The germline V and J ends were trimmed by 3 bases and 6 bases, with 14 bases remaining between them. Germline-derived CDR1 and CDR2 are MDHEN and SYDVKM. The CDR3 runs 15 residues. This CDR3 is CASSFSGGASGELFF. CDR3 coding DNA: TGTGCCAGCAGTTTTAGTGGGGGGGCCTCCGGGGAGCTGTTTTTT.

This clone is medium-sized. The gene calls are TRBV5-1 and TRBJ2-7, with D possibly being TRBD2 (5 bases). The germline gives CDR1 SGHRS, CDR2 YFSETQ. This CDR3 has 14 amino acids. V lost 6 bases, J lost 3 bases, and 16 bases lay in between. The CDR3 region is CASNRGLADYEQYF. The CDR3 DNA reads TGCGCCAGCAACCGTGGGCTAGCAGACTACGAGCAGTACTTC.

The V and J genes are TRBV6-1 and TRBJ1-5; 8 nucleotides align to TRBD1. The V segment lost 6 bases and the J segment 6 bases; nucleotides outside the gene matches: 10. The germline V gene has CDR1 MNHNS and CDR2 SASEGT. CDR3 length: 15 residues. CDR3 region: CASSLTTGGGQPQHF. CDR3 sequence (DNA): TGTGCCAGCAGCCTAACCACAGGGGGGGGTCAGCCCCAGCATTTT.

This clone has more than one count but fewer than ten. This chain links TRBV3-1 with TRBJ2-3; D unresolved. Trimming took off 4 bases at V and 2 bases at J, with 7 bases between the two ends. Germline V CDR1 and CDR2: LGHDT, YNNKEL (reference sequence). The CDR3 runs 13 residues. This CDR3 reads CASSPMFTDTQYF. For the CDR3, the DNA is TGTGCCAGCAGCCCCATGTTCACAGATACGCAGTATTTT.

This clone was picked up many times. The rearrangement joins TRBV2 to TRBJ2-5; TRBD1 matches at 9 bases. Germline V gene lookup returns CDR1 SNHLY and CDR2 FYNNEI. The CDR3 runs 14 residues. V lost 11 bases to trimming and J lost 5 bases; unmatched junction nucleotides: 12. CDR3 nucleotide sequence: TGTGCCGGAAAGGGGACAGGGCCCCTTGAGACCCAGTACTTC. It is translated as CAGKGTGPLETQYF.

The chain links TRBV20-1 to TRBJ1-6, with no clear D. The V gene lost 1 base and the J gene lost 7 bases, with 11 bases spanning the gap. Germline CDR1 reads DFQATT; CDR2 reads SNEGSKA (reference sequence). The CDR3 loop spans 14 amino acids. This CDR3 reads CSARGGQWNSPLHF. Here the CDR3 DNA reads TGCAGTGCTAGAGGTGGCCAGTGGAATTCACCCCTCCACTTT.

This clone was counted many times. CDR3 amino acids: CASRWFGSYEQYF. CDR3 DNA: TGCGCCAGCAGATGGTTCGGTTCCTACGAGCAGTACTTC. The chain is built from TRBV5-1 and TRBJ2-7; no clear D. Trimming removed 5 bases at V and 1 base at J, with 10 bases between. The CDR3 is made up of 13 amino acids. Germline loops: CDR1 SGHRS, CDR2 YFSETQ.

In nucleotides, the CDR3 is TGTGCCAGCACCGCCTGCGGTGTGGGTGTCTATGGCTACACCTTC. This sequence encodes CASTACGVGVYGYTF. The rearrangement uses TRBV28 and TRBJ1-2; no clear D. The V gene lost 7 bases and the J gene lost 4 bases, with 19 bases spanning the gap. This CDR3 is 15 amino acids long. Germline CDR1 reads MDHEN; CDR2 reads SYDVKM.

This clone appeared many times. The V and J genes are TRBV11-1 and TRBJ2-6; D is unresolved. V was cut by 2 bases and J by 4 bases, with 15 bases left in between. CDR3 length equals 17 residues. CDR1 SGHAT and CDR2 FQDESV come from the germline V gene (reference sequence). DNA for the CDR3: TGTGCCAGCAGCTTAAGGAGTCCGGTGGCGGGGGCCAACGTCCTGACTTTC. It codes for CASSLRSPVAGANVLTF.

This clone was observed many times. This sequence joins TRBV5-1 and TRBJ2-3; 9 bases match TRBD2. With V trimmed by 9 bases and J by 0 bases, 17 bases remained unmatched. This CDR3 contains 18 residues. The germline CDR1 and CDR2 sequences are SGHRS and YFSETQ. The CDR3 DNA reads TGCGCCAATTCGCCTTCTACCCAGCGGGGGGTAAGCACAGATACGCAGTATTTT. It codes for CANSPSTQRGVSTDTQYF. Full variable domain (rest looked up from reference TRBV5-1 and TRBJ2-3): KAGVTQTPRYLIKTRGQQVTLSCSPISGHRSVSWYQQTPGQGLQFLFEYFSETQRNKGNFPGRFSGRQFSNSRSEMNVSTLELGDSALYLCANSPSTQRGVSTDTQYFGPGTRLTVL.